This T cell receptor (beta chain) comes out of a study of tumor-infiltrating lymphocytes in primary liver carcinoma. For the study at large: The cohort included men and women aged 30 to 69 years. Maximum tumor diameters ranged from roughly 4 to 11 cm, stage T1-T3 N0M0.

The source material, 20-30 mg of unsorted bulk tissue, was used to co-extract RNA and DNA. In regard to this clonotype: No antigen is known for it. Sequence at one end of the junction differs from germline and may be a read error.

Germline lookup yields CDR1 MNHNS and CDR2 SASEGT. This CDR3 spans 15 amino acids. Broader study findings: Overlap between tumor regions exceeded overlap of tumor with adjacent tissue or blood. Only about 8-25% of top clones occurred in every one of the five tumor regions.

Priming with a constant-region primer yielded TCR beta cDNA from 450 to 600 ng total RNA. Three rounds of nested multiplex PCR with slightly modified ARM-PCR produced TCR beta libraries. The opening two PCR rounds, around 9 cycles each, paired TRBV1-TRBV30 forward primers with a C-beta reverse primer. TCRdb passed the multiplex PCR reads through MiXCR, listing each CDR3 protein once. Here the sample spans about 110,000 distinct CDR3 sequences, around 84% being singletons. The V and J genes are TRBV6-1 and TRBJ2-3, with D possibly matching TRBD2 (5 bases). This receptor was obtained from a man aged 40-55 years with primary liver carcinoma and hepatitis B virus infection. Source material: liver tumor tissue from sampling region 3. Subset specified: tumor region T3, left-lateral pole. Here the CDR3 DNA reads TGTGCCAGCAGTAGCGCGAGGGCTAGCACAGAAACGCAGTATTTT. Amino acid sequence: CASSSARASTETQYF.